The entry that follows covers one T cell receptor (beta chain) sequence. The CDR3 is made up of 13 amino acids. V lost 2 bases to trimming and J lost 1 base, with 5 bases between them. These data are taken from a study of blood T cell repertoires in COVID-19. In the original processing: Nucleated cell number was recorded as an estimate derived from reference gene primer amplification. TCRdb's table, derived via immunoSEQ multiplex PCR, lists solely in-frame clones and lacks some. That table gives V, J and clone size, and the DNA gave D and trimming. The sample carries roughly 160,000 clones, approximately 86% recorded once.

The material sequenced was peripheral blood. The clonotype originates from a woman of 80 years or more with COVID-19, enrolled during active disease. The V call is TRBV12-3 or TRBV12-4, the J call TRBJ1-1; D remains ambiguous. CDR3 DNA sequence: TGTGCCAGCAGTTTACACGGGAACACTGAAGCTTTCTTT. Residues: CASSLHGNTEAFF.